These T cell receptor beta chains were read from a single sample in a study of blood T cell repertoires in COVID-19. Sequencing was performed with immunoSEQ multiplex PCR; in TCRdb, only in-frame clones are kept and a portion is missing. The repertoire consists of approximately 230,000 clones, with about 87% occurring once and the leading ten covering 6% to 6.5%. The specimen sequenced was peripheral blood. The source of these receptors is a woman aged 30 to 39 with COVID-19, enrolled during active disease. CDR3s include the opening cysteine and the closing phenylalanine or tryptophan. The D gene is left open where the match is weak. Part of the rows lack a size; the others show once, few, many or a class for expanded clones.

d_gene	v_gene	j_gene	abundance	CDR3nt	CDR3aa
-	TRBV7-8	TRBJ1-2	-	TGTGCCAGCAGCCCTGACAGGCCTCCCGCGTTCCTTGGCTACACCTTC	CASSPDRPPAFLGYTF
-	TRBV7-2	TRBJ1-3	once	TGTGCCAGCAGCTCCCAGTGGGGGGCTGGAAACACCATATATTTT	CASSSQWGAGNTIYF
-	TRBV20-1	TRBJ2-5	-	TGCAGTGCTACAGTCCAAGAGACCCAGTACTTC	CSATVQETQYF
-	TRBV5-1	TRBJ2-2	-	TGCGCCAGCAGCTCGGGGAGGGGGTCGGACACCGGGGAGCTGTTTTTT	CASSSGRGSDTGELFF
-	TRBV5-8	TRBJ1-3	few	TGTGCCAGCAGCTTGGGCGACAGTTCCAGAAACACCATATATTTT	CASSLGDSSRNTIYF
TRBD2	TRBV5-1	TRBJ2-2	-	TGCGCCAGCAGCTGGACTAGCTACAACACCGGGGAGCTGTTTTTT	CASSWTSYNTGELFF
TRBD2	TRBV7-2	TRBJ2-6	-	TGTGCCAGCAGCGTTACTAGCGGCGGCTCTGGGGCCAACGTCCTGACTTTC	CASSVTSGGSGANVLTF
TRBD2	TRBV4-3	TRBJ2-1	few	TGCGCCAGCAGCCAAGGAAGGGACTATTTCTATGAGCAGTTCTTC	CASSQGRDYFYEQFF
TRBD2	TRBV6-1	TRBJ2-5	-	TGTGCCAGCAGTGAAAACCCCCTAGCGGACCAAGAGACCCAGTACTTC	CASSENPLADQETQYF
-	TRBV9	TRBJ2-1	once	TGTGCCAGCAGCGCCCAAGCCGGGACACCGGTTGAGAAGTTCTTC	CASSAQAGTPVEKFF
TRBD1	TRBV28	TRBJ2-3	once	TGTGCCAGCAGTTCACCCGGGACAGGGAGCACAGATACGCAGTATTTT	CASSSPGTGSTDTQYF
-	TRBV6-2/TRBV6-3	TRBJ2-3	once	TGTGCCAGCAGTTACCCAGGGTTCCCAGATACGCAGTATTTT	CASSYPGFPDTQYF
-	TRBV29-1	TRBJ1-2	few	TGCAGCGTTGAAGCGGGGGGCGGAGGCTACACCTTC	CSVEAGGGGYTF
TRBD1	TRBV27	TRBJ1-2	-	TGTGCCAGCAGTTCGGGGACAGGGGGTCCCATAGGTGGCTACACCTTC	CASSSGTGGPIGGYTF
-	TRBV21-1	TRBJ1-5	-	TGTGCCAGCAGCAAACAGGGAAGGAATCAGCCCCAGCATTTT	CASSKQGRNQPQHF
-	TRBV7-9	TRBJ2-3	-	TGTGCCAGCAGCTTAGATGTGGGCCAAATGGATACGCAGTATTTT	CASSLDVGQMDTQYF
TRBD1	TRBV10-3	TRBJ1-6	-	TGTGCCATCAGTCCGACAGGGGCTAATAATTCACCCCTCCACTTT	CAISPTGANNSPLHF
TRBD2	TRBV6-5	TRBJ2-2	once	TGTGCCAGCAGGACTAGCGGGGGGAACACCGGGGAGCTGTTTTTT	CASRTSGGNTGELFF
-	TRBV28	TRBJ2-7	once	TGTGCCAGCAGTCCCTCGGACAGTTCCTACGAGCAGTACTTC	CASSPSDSSYEQYF
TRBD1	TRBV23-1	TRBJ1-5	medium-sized	TGCGCCAGCAGTCCTCAGGGGGCTCTGGGTAATCAGCCCCAGCATTTT	CASSPQGALGNQPQHF
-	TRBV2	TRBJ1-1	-	TGTGCCAGCCCCAGGGGCACTGAAGCTTTCTTT	CASPRGTEAFF
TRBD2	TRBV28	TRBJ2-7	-	TGTGCCAGTAGTCTAGCGGATCCCTACGAGCAGTACTTC	CASSLADPYEQYF
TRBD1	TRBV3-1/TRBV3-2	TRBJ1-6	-	TGTGTCAGCAGCCAAGAGGGGGCAGGGAATAATTCACCCCTCCACTTT	CVSSQEGAGNNSPLHF
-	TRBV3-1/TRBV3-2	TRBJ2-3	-	TGTGCCAGCAGCCAAGGGGAAGGGGCGCAGTATTTT	CASSQGEGAQYF
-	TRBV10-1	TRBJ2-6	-	TGCGCCAGCAGTGAGTCTGACAGGACGAACGTCCTGACTTTC	CASSESDRTNVLTF
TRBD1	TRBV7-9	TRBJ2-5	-	TGTGCCAGCACCCACCCCGGGACAGACCAAGAGACCCAGTACTTC	CASTHPGTDQETQYF
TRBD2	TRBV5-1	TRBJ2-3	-	TGCGCCAGCAGCTCTTTCTCCGGGACTAGCGGGGGTACGCAGTATTTT	CASSSFSGTSGGTQYF
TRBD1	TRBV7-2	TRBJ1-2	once	TGTGCCAGCAGCCCCTTGACAGGGGGGGATGGCTACACCTTC	CASSPLTGGDGYTF
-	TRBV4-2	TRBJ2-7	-	TGTGCCAGCAGCCAAGGTTGGACGGCTAGCGTCTACGAGCAGTACTTC	CASSQGWTASVYEQYF
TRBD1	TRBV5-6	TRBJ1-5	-	TGTGCCAGCAGCGGTGGGACAGGGGGTCAGCCCCAGCATTTT	CASSGGTGGQPQHF
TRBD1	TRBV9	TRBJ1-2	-	TGTGCCAGCACCCTAGAACAGGGGGAGGGCTACACCTTC	CASTLEQGEGYTF